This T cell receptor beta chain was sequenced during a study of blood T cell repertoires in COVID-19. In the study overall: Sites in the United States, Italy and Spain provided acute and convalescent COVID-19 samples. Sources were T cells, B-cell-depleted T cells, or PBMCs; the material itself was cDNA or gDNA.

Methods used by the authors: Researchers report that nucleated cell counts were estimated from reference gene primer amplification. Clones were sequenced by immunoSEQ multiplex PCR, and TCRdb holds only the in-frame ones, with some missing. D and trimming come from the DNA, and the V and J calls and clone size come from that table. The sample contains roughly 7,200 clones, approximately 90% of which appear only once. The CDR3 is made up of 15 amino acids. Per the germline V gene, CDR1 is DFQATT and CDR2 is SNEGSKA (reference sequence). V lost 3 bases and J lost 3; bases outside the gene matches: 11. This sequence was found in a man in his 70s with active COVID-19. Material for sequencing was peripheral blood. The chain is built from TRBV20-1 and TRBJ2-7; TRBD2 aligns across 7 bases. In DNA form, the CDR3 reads TGCAGTGCTAGTGCGGGGCCAGCGGGGTTCTACGAGCAGTACTTC. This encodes CSASAGPAGFYEQYF.